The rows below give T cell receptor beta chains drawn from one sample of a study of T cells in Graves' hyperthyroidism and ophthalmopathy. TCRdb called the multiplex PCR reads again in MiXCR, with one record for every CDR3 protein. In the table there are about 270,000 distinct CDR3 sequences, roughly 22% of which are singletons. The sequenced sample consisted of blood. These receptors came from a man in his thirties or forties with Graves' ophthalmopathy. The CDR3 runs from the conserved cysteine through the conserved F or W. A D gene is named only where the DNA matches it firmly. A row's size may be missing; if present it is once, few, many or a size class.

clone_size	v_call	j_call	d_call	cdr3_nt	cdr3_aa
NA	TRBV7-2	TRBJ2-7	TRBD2	TGTGCCAGCAGCTTAGCGCTGTGGGCGGGAGACTCCTACGAGCAGTACTTC	CASSLALWAGDSYEQYF
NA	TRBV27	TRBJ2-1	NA	TGTGCCAGCAGCCTTGGACAGCCGTACAATGAGCAGTTCTTC	CASSLGQPYNEQFF
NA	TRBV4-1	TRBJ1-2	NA	TGCGCCAGCAGCCAGGTTCTAGCTAACTATGGCTACACCTTC	CASSQVLANYGYTF
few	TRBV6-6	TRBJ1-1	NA	TGTGCCAGCAGTTACCCCGCAGCGCCCGAAGCTTTCTTT	CASSYPAAPEAFF
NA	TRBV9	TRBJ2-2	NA	TGTGCCGGCAGCCCAGCAGGGGACGGGGAGCTGTTTTTT	CAGSPAGDGELFF
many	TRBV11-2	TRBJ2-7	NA	TGTGCCAGCAGCCAAACAAACTGGGGGGAGCAGTACTTC	CASSQTNWGEQYF
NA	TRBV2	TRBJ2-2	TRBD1	TGTGCCAGCAGTGAAAACAGGGGGCACACCGGGGAGCTGTTTTTT	CASSENRGHTGELFF
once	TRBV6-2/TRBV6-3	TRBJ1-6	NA	TGTGCCAGCAGCCCCACCCCCCGGGACCCCCTCCACTTT	CASSPTPRDPLHF
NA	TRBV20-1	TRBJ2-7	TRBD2	TGCAGTGCTAGAGCTAGCGGGAGCTCCTACGAGCAGTACTTC	CSARASGSSYEQYF
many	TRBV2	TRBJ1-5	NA	TGTGCCAGCAGACCCGAACAGGGATCCGGTCAGCCCCAGCATTTT	CASRPEQGSGQPQHF
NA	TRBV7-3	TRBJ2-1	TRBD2	TGTGCCAGCAGCTTATCGGCTAGCGGCCGCAATGAGCAGTTCTTC	CASSLSASGRNEQFF
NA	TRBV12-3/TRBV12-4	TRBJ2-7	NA	TGTGCCAGCGGTTACCAGGGCCCCTACGAGCAGTACTTC	CASGYQGPYEQYF
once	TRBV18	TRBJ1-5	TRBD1	TGTGCCAGCTCACTTGGGACAGCCCAGGGCAATCAGCCCCAGCATTTT	CASSLGTAQGNQPQHF
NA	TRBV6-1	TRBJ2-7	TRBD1	TGTGCCAGCAAAGGACAGGGGAGTTCCTACGAGCAGTACTTC	CASKGQGSSYEQYF
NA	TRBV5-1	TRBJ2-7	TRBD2	TGCGCCAGCAGCATCAGCGGGGCACCCTACGAGCAGTACTTC	CASSISGAPYEQYF
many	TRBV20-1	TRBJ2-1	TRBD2	TGCAGTGCTAGAGGGGGCGGGAGTCCCTACAATGAGCAGTTCTTC	CSARGGGSPYNEQFF
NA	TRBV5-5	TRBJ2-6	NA	TGTGCCAGCAGCTTGGAGCTTACTGGGGCCAACGTCCTGACTTTC	CASSLELTGANVLTF
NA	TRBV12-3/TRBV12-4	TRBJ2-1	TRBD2	TGTGCCAGCAGTTACGCCGGGACTAGCGGTTACGATGAGCAGTTCTTC	CASSYAGTSGYDEQFF
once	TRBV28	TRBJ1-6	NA	TGTGCCAGCAGTTTATTATCTCCTGTTCGGATGAATTCACCCCTCCACTTT	CASSLLSPVRMNSPLHF
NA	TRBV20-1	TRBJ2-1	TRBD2	TGCAGTGCTAGCCCCCTTAGACTAGCGGGAGTGTCCTACAATGAGCAGTTCTTC	CSASPLRLAGVSYNEQFF
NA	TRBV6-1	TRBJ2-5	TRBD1	TGTGCCAGCCGCCTCGGTGGACAGGACCAAGAGACCCAGTACTTC	CASRLGGQDQETQYF
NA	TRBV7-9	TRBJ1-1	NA	TGTGCCAGCAGCGGCTACGGGGCGCCGAACACTGAAGCTTTCTTT	CASSGYGAPNTEAFF
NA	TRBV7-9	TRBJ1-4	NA	TGTGCCAGCAGCTTAGCGCCCAGTGAAAAACTGTTTTTT	CASSLAPSEKLFF
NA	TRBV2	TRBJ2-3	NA	TGTGCCTGCAGCGGACGGGGGGATACGCAGTATTTT	CACSGRGDTQYF
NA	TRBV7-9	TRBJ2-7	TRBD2	TGTGCCAGCAGCGTCCCGGGACTAGCGGGACAGGGCGAGCAGTACTTC	CASSVPGLAGQGEQYF
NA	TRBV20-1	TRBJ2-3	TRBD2	TGCAGTGCTAGGGATCGACTAGCGGGCACAGATACGCGGTATTTT	CSARDRLAGTDTRYF
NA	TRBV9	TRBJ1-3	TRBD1	TGTGCCAGCAGCGTCCGGGTGGGACAGGGTGCTGGAAACACCATATATTTT	CASSVRVGQGAGNTIYF
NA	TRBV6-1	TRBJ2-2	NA	TGTGCCAGCAGTGCCGGGATCCCCCCCGGGGAGCTGTTTTTT	CASSAGIPPGELFF
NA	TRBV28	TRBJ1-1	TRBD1	TGTGCCAGCATTCAGGACAGGGGCTTAGCTTTCTTT	CASIQDRGLAFF
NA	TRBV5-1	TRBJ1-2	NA	TGCGCCAGCAGCTTGGAGAGGGCCTATGGCTACACCTTC	CASSLERAYGYTF
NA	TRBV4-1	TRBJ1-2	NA	TGTGCCAGCAGCCAAGATGGGACCACCTATGGCTACACCTTC	CASSQDGTTYGYTF
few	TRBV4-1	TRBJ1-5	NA	TGCGCCAGCAGCCAAACTGATAATCAGCCCCAGCATTTT	CASSQTDNQPQHF
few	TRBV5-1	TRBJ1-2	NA	TGCGCCAGCAGCTCATTGACAGCTAACTATGGCTACACCTTC	CASSSLTANYGYTF
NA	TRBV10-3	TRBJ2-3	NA	TGTGCCATCAGTGACCGGGCAGGTCGGGCAGATACGCAGTATTTT	CAISDRAGRADTQYF
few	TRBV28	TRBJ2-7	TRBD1	TGTGCCAGCAGCTTTGACAGGGGCCACACCTACGAGCAGTACTTC	CASSFDRGHTYEQYF
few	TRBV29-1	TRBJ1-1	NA	TGCAGCGTTGGAAGAAACGGTAGGTCGGACACTGAAGCTTTCTTT	CSVGRNGRSDTEAFF
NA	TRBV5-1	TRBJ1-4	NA	TGCGCCAGCAGCCCGGGAGGAAGCGCTGTCGAAAAACTGTTTTTT	CASSPGGSAVEKLFF
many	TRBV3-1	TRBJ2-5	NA	TGTGCCAGCAGCCAAGAGAGGAGCGGTCTAGGGGAGACCCAGTACTTC	CASSQERSGLGETQYF
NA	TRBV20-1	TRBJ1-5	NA	TGCAGTGCTAGGCCGACAGGAAATCAGCCCCAGCATTTT	CSARPTGNQPQHF
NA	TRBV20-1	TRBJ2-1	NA	TGCAGTGCTAACGAGCGAGACGATGGCTACAATGAGCAGTTCTTC	CSANERDDGYNEQFF
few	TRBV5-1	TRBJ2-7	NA	TGCGCCAGCAACCGGGACGGGTGGAACGAGCAGTACTTC	CASNRDGWNEQYF
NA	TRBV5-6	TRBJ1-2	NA	TGTGCCAGCAGCTTGGAGCCAGGCCTCTATGGCTACACCTTC	CASSLEPGLYGYTF
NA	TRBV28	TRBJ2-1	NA	TGTGCCAGCATGGGGGCGCGCCCCCAATACAATGAGCAGTTCTTC	CASMGARPQYNEQFF
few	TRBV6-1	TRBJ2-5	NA	TGTGCCACTTCAAGGTTTGCGGGACGGGAAGAGACCCAGTACTTC	CATSRFAGREETQYF
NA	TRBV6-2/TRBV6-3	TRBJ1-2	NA	TGTGCCAGCAGTTGGGACGAGTCGCTCTATGGCTACACCTTC	CASSWDESLYGYTF
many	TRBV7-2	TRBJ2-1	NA	TGTGCCAGCGGGCCCGCGGGCAACAGTGAGCAGTTCTTC	CASGPAGNSEQFF
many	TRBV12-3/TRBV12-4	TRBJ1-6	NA	TGTGCCAGCAGTTTAAACGGTGGGGTAGGCAATTCACCCCTCCACTTT	CASSLNGGVGNSPLHF
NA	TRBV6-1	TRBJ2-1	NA	TGTGCCAGCCAGGCGGGAACGGTTAGCCAATATGAGCAGTTCTTC	CASQAGTVSQYEQFF
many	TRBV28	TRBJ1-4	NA	TGTGCCAGCAGTCCGGAGCCAACTAATGAAAAACTGTTTTTT	CASSPEPTNEKLFF
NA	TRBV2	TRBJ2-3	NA	TGTGCCAGCAGTGAAAGAGTAACTTCCACGCAGTATTTT	CASSERVTSTQYF